This T cell receptor (beta chain) was identified during a study of blood T cell repertoires in COVID-19. Across the study: COVID-19 samples collected from the United States, Italy and Spain covered acute and convalescent phases.

Method: immunoSEQ multiplex PCR; TCRdb's copy keeps in-frame clones and lacks some. The table lists around 100,000 clones, around four fifths of them singletons, with around an eighth in the top ten. Per the germline V gene, CDR1 is SNHLY and CDR2 is FYNNEI. The CDR3 is 12 residues long. V was cut by 6 bases and J by 3 bases, with 8 bases left in between. This receptor was obtained from a man aged 45-65 years with active or convalescent COVID-19. The sequenced material came from peripheral blood. The chain employs TRBV2 and TRBJ2-5; D might be TRBD1 (5 bases). The DNA for the CDR3 is TGTGCCAGCAGCTCCAGGGAAGAGACCCAGTACTTC. It codes for CASSSREETQYF.